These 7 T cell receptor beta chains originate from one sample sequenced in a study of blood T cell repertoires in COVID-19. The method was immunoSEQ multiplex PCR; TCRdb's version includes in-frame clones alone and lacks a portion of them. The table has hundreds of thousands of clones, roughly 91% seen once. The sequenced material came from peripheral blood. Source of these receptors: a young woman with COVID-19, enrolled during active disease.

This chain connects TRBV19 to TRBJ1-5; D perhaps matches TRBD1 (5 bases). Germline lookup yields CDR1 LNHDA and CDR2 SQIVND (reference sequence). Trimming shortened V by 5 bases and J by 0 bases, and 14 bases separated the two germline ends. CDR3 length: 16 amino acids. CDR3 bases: TGTGCCAGTAGTTTTACAGGAACCTATAGCAATCAGCCCCAGCATTTT. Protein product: CASSFTGTYSNQPQHF.

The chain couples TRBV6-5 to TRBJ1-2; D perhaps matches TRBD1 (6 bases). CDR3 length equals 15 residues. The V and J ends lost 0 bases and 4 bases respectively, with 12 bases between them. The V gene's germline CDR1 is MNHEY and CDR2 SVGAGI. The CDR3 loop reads CASSYSMGAGYGYTF. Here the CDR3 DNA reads TGTGCCAGCAGTTACTCGATGGGGGCCGGCTATGGCTACACCTTC.

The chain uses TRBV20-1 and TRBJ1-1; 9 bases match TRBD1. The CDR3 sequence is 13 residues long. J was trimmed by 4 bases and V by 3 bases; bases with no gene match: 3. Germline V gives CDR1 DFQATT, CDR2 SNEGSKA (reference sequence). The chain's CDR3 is CSASPDRGTEAFF. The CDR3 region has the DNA TGCAGTGCTAGTCCGGACAGGGGCACTGAAGCTTTCTTT.

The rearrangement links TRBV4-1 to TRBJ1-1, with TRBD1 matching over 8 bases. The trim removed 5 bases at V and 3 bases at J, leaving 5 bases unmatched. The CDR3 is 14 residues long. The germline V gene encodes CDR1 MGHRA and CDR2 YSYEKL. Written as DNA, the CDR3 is TGCGCCAGCAGCACCGACAGGGGCGACACTGAAGCTTTCTTT. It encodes CASSTDRGDTEAFF.

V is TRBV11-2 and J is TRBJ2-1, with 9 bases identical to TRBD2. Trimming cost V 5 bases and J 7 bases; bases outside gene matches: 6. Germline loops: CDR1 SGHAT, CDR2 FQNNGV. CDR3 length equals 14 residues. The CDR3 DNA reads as TGTGCCAGCAGCGTAGGGCGGGGGGGAAATGAGCAGTTCTTC. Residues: CASSVGRGGNEQFF.

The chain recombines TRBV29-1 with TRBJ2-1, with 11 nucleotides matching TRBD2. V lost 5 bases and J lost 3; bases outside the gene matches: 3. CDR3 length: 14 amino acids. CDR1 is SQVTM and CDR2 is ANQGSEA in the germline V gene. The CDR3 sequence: CSVQTSGDYNEQFF. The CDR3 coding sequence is TGCAGCGTTCAGACTAGCGGGGACTACAATGAGCAGTTCTTC.

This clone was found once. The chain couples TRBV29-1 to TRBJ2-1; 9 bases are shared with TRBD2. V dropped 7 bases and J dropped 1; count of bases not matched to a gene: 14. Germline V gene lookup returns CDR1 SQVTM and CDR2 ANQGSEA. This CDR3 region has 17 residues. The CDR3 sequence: CSASFWGSGGSYNEQFF. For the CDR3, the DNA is TGCAGCGCAAGTTTTTGGGGCAGCGGGGGGTCCTACAATGAGCAGTTCTTC.